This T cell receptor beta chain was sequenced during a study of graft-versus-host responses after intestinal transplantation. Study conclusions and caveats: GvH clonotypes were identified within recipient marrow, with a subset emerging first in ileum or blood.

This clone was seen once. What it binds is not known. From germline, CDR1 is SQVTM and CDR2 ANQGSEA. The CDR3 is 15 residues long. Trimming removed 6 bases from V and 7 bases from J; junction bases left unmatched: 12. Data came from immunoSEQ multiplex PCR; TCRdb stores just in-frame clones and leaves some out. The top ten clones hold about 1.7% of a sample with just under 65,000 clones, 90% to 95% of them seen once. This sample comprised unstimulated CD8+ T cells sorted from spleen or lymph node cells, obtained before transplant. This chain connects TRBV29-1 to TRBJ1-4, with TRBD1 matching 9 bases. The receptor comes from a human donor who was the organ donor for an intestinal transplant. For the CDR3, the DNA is TGCAGCGTCACAGGGGGCTTAGGGTTCGGTGAAAAACTGTTTTTT. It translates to CSVTGGLGFGEKLFF.